Following are 21 T cell receptor beta chains from one sample sequenced in a study of cytomegalovirus exposure and HLA in healthy donors. The primer mix had 60 Vbeta and 13 Jbeta primers. The protocol was immunoSEQ multiplex PCR, while the TCRdb copy is restricted to in-frame clones and leaves out a portion. Its listing shows approximately 110,000 clones. The sequenced sample was PBMCs. Receptor source: a man aged 18 to 30 in good health and CMV-seronegative.

This chain joins TRBV6-5 and TRBJ2-1; tentative D call: TRBD1 (6 bases). V lost 5 bases to trimming and J lost 0 bases, with 8 bases between them. There are 14 residues in the CDR3. Germline lookup yields CDR1 MNHEY and CDR2 SVGAGI. Here the CDR3 reads CASSQGGSYNEQFF. The CDR3 bases are TGTGCCAGCAGTCAAGGGGGCTCCTACAATGAGCAGTTCTTC.

The chain uses TRBV19 and TRBJ1-2; 8 positions match TRBD1. CDR3 size: 15 residues. The V gene's germline CDR1 is LNHDA and CDR2 SQIVND (reference sequence). J lost 6 bases, V lost 3 bases, and 9 bases had no gene match. The CDR3: CASSISTGAKNGYTF. CDR3 nucleotide sequence: TGTGCCAGTAGTATTTCGACAGGGGCGAAGAATGGCTACACCTTC.

This chain joins TRBV19 and TRBJ2-2; TRBD1 might be the D (5 bases). The CDR3 consists of 14 residues. V was pared by 8 bases and J by 1 base, with 11 bases between. The V gene's germline CDR1 is LNHDA and CDR2 SQIVND (reference sequence). The CDR3 bases are TGTGCCAGTCTAGACAGATTGAACACCGGGGAGCTGTTTTTT. It encodes CASLDRLNTGELFF.

The genes are TRBV7-9 and TRBJ2-1; perhaps TRBD1 as D (6 bases). Germline assignment: CDR1 SEHNR and CDR2 FQNEAQ (reference sequence). With 6 bases removed from V and 8 bases from J, the gap between germline ends came to 20 bases. The CDR3 loop spans 15 amino acids. CDR3 nucleotides: TGTGCCAGCAGGGCAGAAAACAGGGCGGAGGATGAGCAGTTCTTC. The encoded protein is CASRAENRAEDEQFF.

The genes are TRBV18 and TRBJ2-2; 9 bases line up with TRBD1. The junction had 0 bases not matched to a gene; V was cut back by 3 bases and J by 4 bases. Germline lookup yields CDR1 KGHSH and CDR2 LQKENI. This CDR3 has 14 residues. The CDR3 nucleotides are TGTGCCAGCTCACCGACAGGGGGCACCGGGGAGCTGTTTTTT. Protein: CASSPTGGTGELFF. Looking up the rest from reference TRBV18 and TRBJ2-2 gives the full variable domain: NAGVMQNPRHLVRRRGQEARLRCSPMKGHSHVYWYRQLPEEGLKFMVYLQKENIIDESGMPKERFSAEFPKEGPSILRIQQVVRGDSAAYFCASSPTGGTGELFFGEGSRLTVL.

The chain uses TRBV25-1 and TRBJ1-2, with 7 bases matching TRBD1. Trimming took 6 bases from V and 4 from J; bases not matched to a gene: 8. CDR3 length: 14 residues. The germline CDR1 and CDR2 sequences are MGHDK and SYGVNS. DNA for the CDR3: TGTGCCAGCAGGGGGACAGAGCGGGTCTATGGCTACACCTTC. Translating gives CASRGTERVYGYTF.

A word on this clone: One end of the junction fails to match germline, which may point to a read error. V gene TRBV7-7 combines with J gene TRBJ1-5, with 9 positions matching TRBD1. The CDR3 is 16 amino acids. Germline assignment: CDR1 SSHAT and CDR2 FNYEAQ (reference sequence). CDR3 nucleotide sequence: TGTGCTAGCAGCTCCCTATGGGACAGGGTAGCCGAGCCCCAGCATTTT. Its protein product is CASSSLWDRVAEPQHF.

The chain has TRBV9 and TRBJ2-2, with D uncertain. The CDR3 sequence is 12 residues long. Trimming removed 2 bases at V and 8 bases at J, with 7 bases between. Germline CDR1 is SGDLS and CDR2 is YYNGEE. The CDR3 DNA reads TGTGCCAGCAGCGTTAATCCGGGGGAGCTGTTTTTT. Translating gives CASSVNPGELFF.

V and J are TRBV7-9 and TRBJ2-2; 13 bases line up with TRBD2. The V and J ends lost 8 bases and 4 bases, in that order; junction bases with no gene match: 4. Germline V lookup: CDR1 SEHNR, CDR2 FQNEAQ (reference sequence). The CDR3 is 15 amino acids. CDR3 DNA sequence: TGTGCCAGCTTGGGACTAGCGGGGTTCACCGGGGAGCTGTTTTTT. Protein product: CASLGLAGFTGELFF.

The rearrangement joins TRBV5-4 to TRBJ2-1; D perhaps matches TRBD2 (7 bases). This CDR3 comprises 15 residues. Trimming removed 4 bases at V and 7 bases at J, with 18 bases between. Germline V gives CDR1 SGHNT, CDR2 YYREEE (reference sequence). Written as DNA, the CDR3 is TGTGCCAGCAGCCTGAATGGGGGGGCAGGGAATGAGCAGTTCTTC. It yields the protein CASSLNGGAGNEQFF.

The chain carries TRBV6-5 and TRBJ1-4; 8 nucleotides align to TRBD1. Germline-derived CDR1 and CDR2 are MNHEY and SVGAGI. This CDR3 has 13 residues. Trimming removed 5 bases from V and 11 bases from J; junction bases left unmatched: 7. This chain's CDR3 is CASSESQGAKLFF. The DNA of the CDR3 is TGTGCCAGCAGTGAATCCCAGGGGGCGAAACTGTTTTTT.

The genes are TRBV10-3 and TRBJ2-1, with TRBD2 identical over 9 bases. The V gene end was trimmed by 3 bases and the J gene end by 7 bases; junction bases not matched to a gene: 4. Germline values: CDR1 ENHRY, CDR2 SYGVKD. The CDR3 extends over 14 amino acids. CDR3 region: CAISEASGINEQFF. DNA of the CDR3: TGTGCCATCAGTGAAGCTAGCGGGATAAATGAGCAGTTCTTC.

The rearrangement uses TRBV7-8 and TRBJ2-5, with TRBD1 matching 7 bases. This CDR3 comprises 15 residues. Trimming removed 4 bases from V and 1 base from J; junction bases left unmatched: 6. Germline CDR1 SGHVS, CDR2 FQNEAQ. The CDR3 region has the DNA TGTGCCAGCAGCTCCAACCGGGACAGCCAAGAGACCCAGTACTTC. This gives the protein CASSSNRDSQETQYF.

This chain uses TRBV5-4 with TRBJ1-1; 8 nucleotides match TRBD1. J gave up 6 bases and V 4 bases, and 11 bases lay outside the gene matches. The germline V gene has CDR1 SGHNT and CDR2 YYREEE (reference sequence). CDR3 length: 15 residues. The DNA for the CDR3 is TGTGCCAGCAGCCTCACGACAGGGGTGGACGCTGAAGCTTTCTTT. Amino acids: CASSLTTGVDAEAFF. Combining the CDR3 with reference TRBV5-4 and TRBJ1-1 gives the whole variable domain ETGVTQSPTHLIKTRGQQVTLRCSSQSGHNTVSWYQQALGQGPQFIFQYYREEENGRGNFPPRFSGLQFPNYSSELNVNALELDDSALYLCASSLTTGVDAEAFFGQGTRLTVV.

This chain links TRBV10-3 with TRBJ2-5, with TRBD2 as a possible D gene (5 bases). V gave up 3 bases and J gave up 4 bases, with 18 bases separating them. The length of the CDR3 is 16 residues. Germline V CDR1 and CDR2: ENHRY, SYGVKD. This CDR3 reads CAISDRVSPAGETQYF. CDR3 DNA: TGTGCCATCAGTGATAGAGTCTCCCCGGCGGGAGAGACCCAGTACTTC.

The V call is TRBV5-1, the J call TRBJ1-4; D ambiguous. Germline V gene lookup returns CDR1 SGHRS and CDR2 YFSETQ. The CDR3 has 14 residues. The V gene lost 4 bases and the J gene lost 8 bases, with 15 bases spanning the gap. CDR3 sequence reads: CASSLGGSGEKLFF. CDR3 in DNA: TGCGCCAGCAGCCTGGGAGGGTCCGGGGAAAAACTGTTTTTT.

The V call is TRBV5-1, the J call TRBJ2-3; the match to TRBD1 covers 9 bases. The V and J ends lost 4 bases and 3 bases, in that order; junction bases with no gene match: 9. Germline CDR1 and CDR2: SGHRS and YFSETQ. The CDR3 is made up of 16 amino acids. The CDR3 nucleotides read TGCGCCAGCAGCACTCGACAGGGGGGGGTAACAGATACGCAGTATTTT. Translation gives CASSTRQGGVTDTQYF. The variable domain in full, with the rest retrieved from reference TRBV5-1 and TRBJ2-3, is KAGVTQTPRYLIKTRGQQVTLSCSPISGHRSVSWYQQTPGQGLQFLFEYFSETQRNKGNFPGRFSGRQFSNSRSEMNVSTLELGDSALYLCASSTRQGGVTDTQYFGPGTRLTVL.

V and J are TRBV18 and TRBJ1-6, with a tentative D call TRBD1 (6 bases). Trimming left V 5 bases short and J 7 bases short, with 12 bases between. This CDR3 region has 14 residues. Germline assignment: CDR1 KGHSH and CDR2 LQKENI. Here the CDR3 reads CASSSDRKNSPLHF. DNA of the CDR3: TGTGCCAGCTCATCGGACAGAAAGAATTCACCCCTCCACTTT.

This chain links TRBV6-5 with TRBJ1-6; D uncertain. The CDR3 is 16 residues long. V was pared by 1 base and J by 0 bases, with 7 bases between. CDR1 is MNHEY and CDR2 is SVGAGI in the germline V gene. CDR3 residues: CASSYYGSSYNSPLHF. The CDR3, as DNA: TGTGCCAGCAGTTACTACGGGAGCTCCTATAATTCACCCCTCCACTTT.

The chain recombines TRBV7-8 with TRBJ1-5; the match to TRBD1 covers 7 bases. The J segment lost 4 bases and the V segment lost 5 bases, leaving 17 bases of the junction unmatched. The germline V gene encodes CDR1 SGHVS and CDR2 FQNEAQ. The CDR3 contains 18 residues. CDR3 in amino acids: CASSPRTIRGKLNQPQHF. The CDR3 DNA reads TGTGCCAGCAGCCCCCGGACTATCAGGGGGAAATTGAATCAGCCCCAGCATTTT.

The chain is built from TRBV19 and TRBJ2-7; 9 bases agree with TRBD1. Germline V gene sequence: CDR1 LNHDA, CDR2 SQIVND (reference sequence). The V gene end was trimmed by 7 bases and the J gene end by 3 bases; junction bases not matched to a gene: 4. The CDR3 is 13 amino acids. CDR3 in DNA: TGTGCCAGTACACCGACAGGGGGCTACGAGCAGTACTTC. This encodes CASTPTGGYEQYF. Filled out from reference TRBV19 and TRBJ2-7, the complete variable domain reads DGGITQSPKYLFRKEGQNVTLSCEQNLNHDAMYWYRQDPGQGLRLIYYSQIVNDFQKGDIAEGYSVSREKKESFPLTVTSAQKNPTAFYLCASTPTGGYEQYFGPGTRLTVT.